The present entry profiles one T cell receptor beta chain with its context. The CDR3 contains 14 residues. Trimming took 1 base from V and 4 from J, leaving 9 bases between them. CDR1 SNHLY and CDR2 FYNNEI come from the germline V gene. In assigning cohorts, the study relied on participant-reported clinical history. This entry is derived from a study of blood T cell repertoires in COVID-19. Repertoires were generated with immunoSEQ multiplex PCR, while TCRdb's copy carries only in-frame clones and drops some. The table includes 350,000 to 400,000 clones, approximately 90% detected once. The rearrangement links TRBV2 to TRBJ2-3; D unresolved. This sequence was found in a woman aged 30 to 39 with acute COVID-19. Material: PBMCs or T cells enriched from blood (not recorded which). For the CDR3, the DNA is TGTGCCAGCAGTGAAGGGGTAGCCCCAGATACGCAGTATTTT. This encodes CASSEGVAPDTQYF.